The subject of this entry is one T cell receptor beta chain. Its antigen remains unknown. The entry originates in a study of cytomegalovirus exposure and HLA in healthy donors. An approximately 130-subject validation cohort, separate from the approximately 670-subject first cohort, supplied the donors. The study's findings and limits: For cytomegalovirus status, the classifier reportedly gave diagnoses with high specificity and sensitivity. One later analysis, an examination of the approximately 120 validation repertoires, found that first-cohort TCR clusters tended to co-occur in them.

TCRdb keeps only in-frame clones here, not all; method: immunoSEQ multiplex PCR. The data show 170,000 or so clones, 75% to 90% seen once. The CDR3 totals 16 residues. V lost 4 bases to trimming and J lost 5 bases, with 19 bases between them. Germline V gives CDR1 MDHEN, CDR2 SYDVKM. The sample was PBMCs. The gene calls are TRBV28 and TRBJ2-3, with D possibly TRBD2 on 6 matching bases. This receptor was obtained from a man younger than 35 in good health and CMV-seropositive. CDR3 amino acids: CASSSGLGLSLDTQYF. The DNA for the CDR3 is TGTGCCAGCAGTTCGGGACTGGGATTATCTTTAGATACGCAGTATTTT.